This T cell receptor beta chain came from a study of T cells after posttransplantation cyclophosphamide. Assay: immunoSEQ multiplex PCR; the TCRdb copy retains only in-frame clones and omits some. The table lists approximately 47,000 clones, about 90% of them singletons. The CDR3 runs 15 residues. Germline V CDR1 and CDR2: SEHNR, FQNEAQ (reference sequence). The trim removed 7 bases at V and 6 bases at J, leaving 11 bases unmatched. V gene TRBV7-9 combines with J gene TRBJ2-1, with TRBD2 matching over 8 bases. What was sequenced was PBMCs. This receptor was taken from a woman between 45 and 65 years old in good health and a related stem cell transplant donor. The CDR3 reads CASIRAGALPNEQFF. The CDR3 DNA follows: TGTGCCAGCATCCGAGCGGGGGCCCTCCCCAATGAGCAGTTCTTC. Based on the CDR3 plus reference TRBV7-9 and TRBJ2-1, the full variable domain is DTGVSQNPRHKITKRGQNVTFRCDPISEHNRLYWYRQTLGQGPEFLTYFQNEAQLEKSRLLSDRFSAERPKGSFSTLEIQRTEQGDSAMYLCASIRAGALPNEQFFGPGTRLTVL.